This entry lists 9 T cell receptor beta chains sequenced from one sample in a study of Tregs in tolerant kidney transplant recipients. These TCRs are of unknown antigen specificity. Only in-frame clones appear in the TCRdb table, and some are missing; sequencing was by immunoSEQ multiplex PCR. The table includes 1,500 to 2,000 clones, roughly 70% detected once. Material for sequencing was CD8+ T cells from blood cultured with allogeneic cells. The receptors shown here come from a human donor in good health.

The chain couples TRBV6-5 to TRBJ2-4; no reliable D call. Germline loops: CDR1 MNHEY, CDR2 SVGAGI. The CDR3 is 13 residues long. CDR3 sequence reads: CARDSPAKNIQYF. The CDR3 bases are TGTGCAAGGGATTCCCCAGCCAAAAACATTCAGTACTTC.

CDR3 nucleotide sequence: TGTGCCAGCAGCCTTGGACACGGCGTCAATGAGCAGTTCTTC. Protein: CASSLGHGVNEQFF. The V and J genes are TRBV5-8 and TRBJ2-1; possible D gene TRBD1, 5 bases. The CDR3 runs 14 residues. Germline CDR1 SGHTS, CDR2 YDEGEE. The germline V and J ends were trimmed by 4 bases and 6 bases, with 14 bases remaining between them.

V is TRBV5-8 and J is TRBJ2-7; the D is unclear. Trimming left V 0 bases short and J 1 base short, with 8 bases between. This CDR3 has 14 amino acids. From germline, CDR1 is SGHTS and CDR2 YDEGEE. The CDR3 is CASSLEGVSYEQYF. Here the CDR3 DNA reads TGTGCCAGCAGCTTGGAAGGAGTTTCCTACGAGCAGTACTTC.

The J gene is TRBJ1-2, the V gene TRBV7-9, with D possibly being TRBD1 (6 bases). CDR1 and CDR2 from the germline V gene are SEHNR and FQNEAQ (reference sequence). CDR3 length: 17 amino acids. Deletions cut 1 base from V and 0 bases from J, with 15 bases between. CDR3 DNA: TGTGCCAGCAGCTTAGAGAACAGGGTGTACACTAACTATGGCTACACCTTC. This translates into CASSLENRVYTNYGYTF.

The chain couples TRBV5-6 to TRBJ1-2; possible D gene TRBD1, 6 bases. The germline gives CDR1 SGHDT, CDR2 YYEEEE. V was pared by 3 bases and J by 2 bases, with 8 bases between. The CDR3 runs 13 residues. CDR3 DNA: TGTGCCAGCAGCTACGGGACAAACTATGGCTACACCTTC. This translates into CASSYGTNYGYTF.

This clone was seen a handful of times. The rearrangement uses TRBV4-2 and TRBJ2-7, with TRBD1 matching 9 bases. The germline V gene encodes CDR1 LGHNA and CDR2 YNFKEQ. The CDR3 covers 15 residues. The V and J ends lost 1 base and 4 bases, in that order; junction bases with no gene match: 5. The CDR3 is CASSQVGTGLYEQYF. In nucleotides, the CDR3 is TGTGCCAGCAGCCAAGTGGGGACAGGGTTGTACGAGCAGTACTTC.

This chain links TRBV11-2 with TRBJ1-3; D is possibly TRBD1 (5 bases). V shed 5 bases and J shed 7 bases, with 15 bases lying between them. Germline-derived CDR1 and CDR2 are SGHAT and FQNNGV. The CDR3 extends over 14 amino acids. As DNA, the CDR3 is TGTGCCAGCAGCCTCTTTCCAGGGAGGAACACCATATATTTT. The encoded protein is CASSLFPGRNTIYF.

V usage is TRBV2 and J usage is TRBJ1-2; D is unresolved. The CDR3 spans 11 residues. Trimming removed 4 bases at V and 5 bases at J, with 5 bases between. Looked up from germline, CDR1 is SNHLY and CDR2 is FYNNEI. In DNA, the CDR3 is TGTGCCAGCAGTGGTCCTTATGGCTACACCTTC. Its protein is CASSGPYGYTF.

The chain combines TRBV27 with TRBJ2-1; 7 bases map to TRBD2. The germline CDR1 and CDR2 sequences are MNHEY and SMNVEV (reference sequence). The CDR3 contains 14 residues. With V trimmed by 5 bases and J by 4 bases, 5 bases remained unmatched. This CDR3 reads CASSLLARYNEQFF. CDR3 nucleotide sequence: TGTGCCAGCAGTCTACTAGCGCGATACAATGAGCAGTTCTTC.